What follows is one T cell receptor beta chain and its context. Clones were sequenced by immunoSEQ multiplex PCR, and TCRdb holds only the in-frame ones, with some missing. The sample comprises about 69,000 clones, more than 75% of which are singletons, and under 6.5% rests with the top ten. These data come from a study of OX40 agonist ivuxolimab in advanced cancers. At the level of the study: Dose-escalation cases comprised hepatocellular carcinoma, melanoma, renal cell or head and neck cancer.

J lost 0 bases, V lost 4 bases, and 6 bases had no gene match. The CDR3 length is 16 residues. Germline CDR1 is MGHRA and CDR2 is YSYEKL. J is TRBJ1-1 and V is TRBV4-1, with 9 nucleotides matching TRBD1. This TCR was sampled from an adult with an advanced solid tumor such as melanoma, head and neck, liver or kidney cancer. Material: CD4+ or CD8+ T cells sorted from blood, obtained in a trial of the OX40 agonist ivuxolimab. The CDR3 sequence: CASSPLTGGVNTEAFF. As DNA, the CDR3 is TGCGCCAGCAGCCCACTGACAGGGGGGGTGAACACTGAAGCTTTCTTT.